These 24 T cell receptor beta chains share one sample of origin, sequenced in a study of cytomegalovirus exposure and HLA in healthy donors. Both 60 Vbeta primers and 13 Jbeta primers went into the PCR. Some clones are missing from TCRdb's copy, which holds only in-frame ones; the method was immunoSEQ multiplex PCR. In all, the sample yields tens of thousands of clones. The sample taken for sequencing was PBMCs. All receptors derive from a woman aged 40 to 55 in good health and CMV-seropositive.

The chain uses TRBV7-3 and TRBJ2-1, with TRBD2 identical over 11 bases. The CDR3 contains 15 residues. The V segment lost 5 bases and the J segment 4 bases; nucleotides outside the gene matches: 4. Germline V gene data show CDR1 as SGHTA and CDR2 as FQGTGA. CDR3 sequence: CASSLTSGEYNEQFF. The CDR3 bases are TGTGCCAGCAGCCTGACTAGCGGGGAGTACAATGAGCAGTTCTTC.

The chain links TRBV27 to TRBJ2-1; 10 bases match TRBD2. Germline V gene data show CDR1 as MNHEY and CDR2 as SMNVEV (reference sequence). This CDR3 comprises 17 residues. V shed 3 bases and J 6 bases; nucleotides not matched to a gene: 11. This chain's CDR3 is CASSLAPGTSEGNEQFF. The DNA for the CDR3 is TGTGCCAGCAGTTTGGCGCCCGGGACTAGCGAGGGCAATGAGCAGTTCTTC.

The chain links TRBV28 to TRBJ1-4; 7 bases align to TRBD1. Germline V gene lookup returns CDR1 MDHEN and CDR2 SYDVKM. Unmatched junction bases numbered 12, after V lost 6 bases and J lost 8 bases. The CDR3 contains 15 residues. CDR3 sequence (DNA): TGTGCCAGCAGCTCAACAGGGGCGCTAGGGGAAAAACTGTTTTTT. It codes for CASSSTGALGEKLFF.

This chain uses TRBV5-1 with TRBJ2-7, with D tentatively TRBD2 (5 bases). CDR1 and CDR2 (germline): SGHRS, YFSETQ. V was trimmed by 4 bases and J by 1 base, leaving 12 bases between them. This CDR3 region has 14 residues. The CDR3, as DNA: TGCGCCAGCAGCCGAAGGCCGGGGTCCTACGAGCAGTACTTC. Its protein is CASSRRPGSYEQYF.

The genes are TRBV6-5 and TRBJ1-5, with a tentative D call TRBD1 (6 bases). Germline lookup yields CDR1 MNHEY and CDR2 SVGAGI. This CDR3 has 15 residues. V lost 0 bases to trimming and J lost 7 bases, with 13 bases between them. In DNA, the CDR3 is TGTGCCAGCAGTTACTCAGCAGGGGAGCGGCAGCCCCAGCATTTT. Translation gives CASSYSAGERQPQHF.

In DNA form, the CDR3 reads TGTGCCAGCAGCGGTCCGACAACTAACTATGGCTACACCTTC. This translates into CASSGPTTNYGYTF. The chain employs TRBV9 and TRBJ1-2; D not resolved. CDR3 length equals 14 residues. Germline V gene data show CDR1 as SGDLS and CDR2 as YYNGEE. The V end lost 3 bases, the J end lost 0 bases, and 9 bases lay between the germline ends.

This chain joins TRBV27 and TRBJ2-7, with TRBD1 matching over 9 bases. Germline V gene data show CDR1 as MNHEY and CDR2 as SMNVEV (reference sequence). Germline trimming cut 3 bases from V and 5 bases from J; bases unmatched to any gene: 5. This CDR3 has 14 residues. CDR3 nucleotide sequence: TGTGCCAGCAGTTTTTGGGACAGGGCCCACGAGCAGTACTTC. Protein: CASSFWDRAHEQYF.

Details on this clone: Sequence at one end of the junction differs from germline and may be a read error. The chain links TRBV15 to TRBJ2-2; possibly TRBD2 for D (6 bases). Germline V lookup: CDR1 LNHNV, CDR2 YYDKDF (reference sequence). This CDR3 contains 16 residues. The CDR3 nucleotides are TGTGCCACCAGCAGAGCAGGGAATCGTCACACCGGGGGGCTGTTTTTT. Amino acid sequence: CATSRAGNRHTGGLFF. Together with reference TRBV15 and TRBJ2-2, the CDR3 gives the full variable domain: DAMVIQNPRYQVTQFGKPVTLSCSQTLNHNVMYWYQQKSSQAPKLLFHYYDKDFNNEADTPDNFQSRRPNTSFCFLDIRSPGLGDTAMYLCATSRAGNRHTGGLFFGEGSRLTVL.

The chain employs TRBV5-6 and TRBJ1-4, with 7 bases identical to TRBD1. The CDR3 contains 14 residues. The V segment lost 2 bases and the J segment 4 bases; nucleotides outside the gene matches: 2. In germline, CDR1 is SGHDT, CDR2 YYEEEE. CDR3 loop: CASSLQGNNEKLFF. The CDR3 nucleotides read TGTGCCAGCAGCTTACAGGGGAATAATGAAAAACTGTTTTTT.

J is TRBJ2-7 and V is TRBV28, with 11 nucleotides matching TRBD1. With V trimmed by 5 bases and J by 6 bases, 9 bases remained unmatched. CDR1 MDHEN and CDR2 SYDVKM come from the germline V gene. This CDR3 contains 15 residues. In nucleotides, the CDR3 is TGTGCCAGCAGTAGCCCCGGACAGGGGGCGAGCGAGCAGTACTTC. Translation: CASSSPGQGASEQYF.

This chain joins TRBV7-6 and TRBJ1-6; 7 nucleotides line up with TRBD1. This CDR3 is 15 amino acids long. The germline CDR1 and CDR2 sequences are SGHVS and FNYEAQ. V dropped 3 bases and J dropped 10; count of bases not matched to a gene: 9. CDR3 residues: CASSFSQGLGSPLHF. The CDR3 region has the DNA TGTGCCAGCAGCTTCTCACAGGGGTTGGGCTCACCCCTCCACTTT.

V is TRBV13 and J is TRBJ2-3; no reliable D call. Germline V lookup: CDR1 PRHDT, CDR2 FYEKMQ (reference sequence). The CDR3 has 14 amino acids. Trimming shortened V by 0 bases and J by 1 base, and 5 bases separated the two germline ends. CDR3 bases: TGTGCCAGCAGCTTAGGCCTCGGCACAGATACGCAGTATTTT. Translated, it gives CASSLGLGTDTQYF.

This chain joins TRBV5-1 and TRBJ2-7; possibly TRBD1 for D (8 bases). The CDR3 consists of 15 residues. V shed 3 bases and J shed 2 bases, with 15 bases lying between them. Germline V gives CDR1 SGHRS, CDR2 YFSETQ. The CDR3 DNA follows: TGCGCCAGCAGCTACTACAGGGGGGGAACCTACGAGCAGTACTTC. Amino acids: CASSYYRGGTYEQYF.

CDR3 DNA sequence: TGTGCCAGCGCACGGGGCGGGACCCAAGAGACCCAGTACTTC. Protein sequence: CASARGGTQETQYF. V usage is TRBV6-5 and J usage is TRBJ2-5; D possibly corresponds to TRBD2 (6 bases). CDR1 and CDR2 (germline): MNHEY, SVGAGI. Deletions cut 8 bases from V and 1 base from J, with 14 bases between. The CDR3 length is 14 residues.

This chain uses TRBV5-4 with TRBJ2-3; 7 nucleotides agree with TRBD1. Per germline, CDR1 SGHNT and CDR2 YYREEE (reference sequence). The V gene end was trimmed by 0 bases and the J gene end by 5 bases; junction bases not matched to a gene: 3. The CDR3 length is 14 residues. This chain's CDR3 is CASSLVGQQDTQYF. CDR3 bases: TGTGCCAGCAGCTTGGTGGGACAGCAAGATACGCAGTATTTT.

V is TRBV11-2 and J is TRBJ2-6; the match to TRBD1 covers 7 bases. The germline gives CDR1 SGHAT, CDR2 FQNNGV. Trimming took 2 bases from V and 2 from J; bases not matched to a gene: 3. There are 16 residues in the CDR3. CDR3 sequence (DNA): TGTGCCAGCAGCTTACTCACAGGGGCTGGGGCCAACGTCCTGACTTTC. Amino acid sequence: CASSLLTGAGANVLTF.

V usage is TRBV18 and J usage is TRBJ2-1, with D unclear. The CDR3 has 13 residues. V lost 2 bases, J lost 5 bases, and 7 bases lay in between. Germline V gene sequence: CDR1 KGHSH, CDR2 LQKENI. CDR3 DNA sequence: TGTGCCAGCTCACCAGGTAGCAACAATGAGCAGTTCTTC. As protein: CASSPGSNNEQFF.

CDR3 amino acids: CASSEMAGAYNEQFF. In nucleotides, the CDR3 is TGTGCCAGCAGTGAAATGGCGGGAGCCTACAATGAGCAGTTCTTC. The chain carries TRBV6-1 and TRBJ2-1; 7 bases fit TRBD2. The CDR3 has 15 residues. The germline V gene has CDR1 MNHNS and CDR2 SASEGT. Trimming at V came to 2 bases and at J to 2 bases, leaving 3 bases not matched to a gene.

As for this clone: The junction does not match germline at one end; this may be a read error. The chain couples TRBV6-4 to TRBJ1-1; 7 nucleotides match TRBD1. The germline gives CDR1 MRHNA, CDR2 SNTAGT. The CDR3 extends over 14 amino acids. The CDR3 nucleotides read TGTGCCAGCAGTGACTCGAAATCGGGACAGCAAAAAGTCTTT. The encoded protein is CASSDSKSGQQKVF.

The rearrangement links TRBV5-6 to TRBJ1-1, with no clear D. Looked up from germline, CDR1 is SGHDT and CDR2 is YYEEEE. The CDR3 contains 13 residues. V was clipped by 1 base and J by 6 bases, with 10 bases between them. The CDR3 sequence is CASSLPSFPEAFF. The CDR3 nucleotides read TGTGCCAGCAGCTTGCCTAGTTTCCCTGAAGCTTTCTTT.

The chain recombines TRBV7-8 with TRBJ1-1, with D possibly being TRBD1 (6 bases). This CDR3 region has 14 residues. Germline loops: CDR1 SGHVS, CDR2 FQNEAQ. The ends were cut back, 11 bases at V and 2 bases at J, with 18 bases in the middle. CDR3 in amino acids: CAGKTGNVNTEAFF. The CDR3 DNA sequence: TGTGCCGGCAAAACAGGGAACGTCAACACTGAAGCTTTCTTT.

The CDR3 DNA reads TGTGCCAGCTCACGTGGGACAGGGGTCACTGAAGCTTTCTTT. This translates into CASSRGTGVTEAFF. The chain joins TRBV18 to TRBJ1-1; 10 nucleotides line up with TRBD1. The trim removed 4 bases at V and 4 bases at J, leaving 3 bases unmatched. Germline V CDR1 and CDR2: KGHSH, LQKENI. The CDR3 totals 14 residues.

On this clone: At one of its ends the junction is not consistent with the germline gene, which may arise from a read error. V usage is TRBV19 and J usage is TRBJ2-3, with 8 bases identical to TRBD2. From germline, CDR1 is LNHDA and CDR2 SQIVND (reference sequence). The length of the CDR3 is 13 residues. The CDR3 region has the DNA TGTGCCAGTAGAATAGCGGGAACAGATACGCAGTATTTT. Translating gives CASRIAGTDTQYF.

This chain connects TRBV9 to TRBJ2-1; 15 bases line up with TRBD2. The CDR3 has 15 residues. Germline CDR1 SGDLS, CDR2 YYNGEE. After removal of 3 bases from V and 6 bases from J, the junction contained 1 base not matched to a gene. The CDR3 nucleotides are TGTGCCAGCAGCGGGGGACTAGCGGGAGGCAATGAGCAGTTCTTC. It is translated as CASSGGLAGGNEQFF.